This TCR beta chain was sequenced for a study of blood T cell repertoires in COVID-19. Study as a whole: Acute-phase and convalescent COVID-19 samples originated in the United States, Italy and Spain. Sources were T cells, B-cell-depleted T cells, or PBMCs; the material itself was cDNA or gDNA.

Per the original data handling: Nucleated cell counts were estimated from reference gene primer amplification. Method: immunoSEQ multiplex PCR; TCRdb's copy keeps in-frame clones and lacks some. V and J calls and clone size are those listed in that table; D and trimming were worked out from the DNA. This sample carries roughly 250,000 clones, around 85% of them seen once, and the ten largest clones take under 4.5%. Remarks on this clone: The same CDR3 can be traced to other DNA sequences in this sample.

The CDR3 is made up of 11 amino acids. V lost 6 bases and J 5 bases, leaving 10 bases between the germline ends. In germline, CDR1 is DFQATT, CDR2 SNEGSKA (reference sequence). This sequence joins TRBV20-1 and TRBJ1-1, with a tentative D call TRBD1 (6 bases). Sequencing was performed on peripheral blood. The receptor's source is a woman between 40 and 55 years old with active or convalescent COVID-19. DNA for the CDR3: TGCAGTGCCCTAAGGGGGACTGAAGCTTTCTTT. Its translation: CSALRGTEAFF.